This T cell receptor (beta chain) is from a study of T cell responses to AZD1222 COVID-19 vaccine. Generated by immunoSEQ multiplex PCR, the TCRdb table keeps only in-frame clones and is missing some. In the table there are 90,000 to 140,000 clones, 85% to 90% of which are singletons. Second doses that came at about 4 or about 12 weeks were put together. The CDR3 covers 16 residues. V dropped 4 bases and J dropped 0 bases, with 14 bases sitting between them. Per the germline V gene, CDR1 is SGHRS and CDR2 is YFSETQ. Study outcomes and limitations: Vaccine-associated CD4 TCRs spanned spike, dominant at 160-218 and 743-854. After the peak T cell response, and only then, were repertoires sampled. In a largely white British group with more females than males, clonal diversity was possibly underestimated.

With regard to this clone: Its matching antigen is unknown.

The TCR originated in an adult who received the AZD1222 COVID-19 vaccine. The chain joins TRBV5-1 to TRBJ2-4, with D possibly being TRBD2 (7 bases). Sample: peripheral blood, taken 28 days after the second AZD1222 dose. In DNA, the CDR3 is TGCGCCAGCAGCCCCTCAGGGGAGGGAGCCAAAAACATTCAGTACTTC. It specifies CASSPSGEGAKNIQYF.